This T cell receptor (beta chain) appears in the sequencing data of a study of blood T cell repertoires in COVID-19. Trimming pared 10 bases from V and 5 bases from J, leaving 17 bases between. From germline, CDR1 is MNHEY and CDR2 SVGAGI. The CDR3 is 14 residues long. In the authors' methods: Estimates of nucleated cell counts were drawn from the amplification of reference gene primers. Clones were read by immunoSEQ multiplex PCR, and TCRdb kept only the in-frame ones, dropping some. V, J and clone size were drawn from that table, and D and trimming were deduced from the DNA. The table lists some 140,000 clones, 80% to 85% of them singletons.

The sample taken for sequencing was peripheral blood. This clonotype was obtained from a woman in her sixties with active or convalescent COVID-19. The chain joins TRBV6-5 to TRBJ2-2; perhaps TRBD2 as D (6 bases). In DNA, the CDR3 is TGTGCCACCTCCGGGACTGTTGAAACCGGGGAGCTGTTTTTT. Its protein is CATSGTVETGELFF.